The 29 T cell receptor beta chains presented below share a single source sample, sequenced in a study of blood T cell repertoires in COVID-19 (dated by TCRdb to about 2020). The method was the immunoSEQ multiplex PCR assay. Not all clones reach the TCRdb copy of this immuneACCESS table, which keeps in-frame sequences only. Checked studies attribute under half of the gap to unresolved V genes and leave the rest unexplained. The table for this sample lists about 220,000 clones; over 75% of them were counted only once. Around 3.2% of the sample is taken by the ten largest. Sequencing was carried out using PBMCs or T cells enriched from blood (not recorded which). These receptors were taken from a woman in her late teens or twenties in a cohort exposed to, infected with or recovered from COVID-19 (not recorded which).

This clone was seen just once. This chain connects TRBV19 to TRBJ1-5; maybe TRBD1 (6 bases). V lost 6 bases to trimming and J lost 4 bases, with 10 bases between them. The CDR3 covers 13 residues. Germline V gene sequence: CDR1 LNHDA, CDR2 SQIVND (reference sequence). The CDR3 region has the DNA TGTGCCAGTAGGGGAACAGGGAATCAGCCCCAGCATTTT. Its protein product is CASRGTGNQPQHF.

J is TRBJ2-1 and V is TRBV24-1, with 10 bases identical to TRBD1. V trimming: 4 bases; J trimming: 5 bases; junction bases outside the gene matches: 7. Germline V CDR1 and CDR2: KGHDR, SFDVKD. The CDR3 is made up of 16 amino acids. CDR3 DNA sequence: TGTGCCACCAGTGACCCCGGACAGGGGGTCCACAATGAGCAGTTCTTC. Its translation: CATSDPGQGVHNEQFF.

The genes are TRBV7-9 and TRBJ1-3, with no clear D. The ends were cut back, 1 base at V and 4 bases at J, with 5 bases in the middle. The CDR3 has 13 amino acids. From germline, CDR1 is SEHNR and CDR2 FQNEAQ (reference sequence). The CDR3 nucleotides read TGTGCCAGCAGCTTAGGGAGAGGAAACACCATATATTTT. This codes for CASSLGRGNTIYF.

This clone has just one count. This chain connects TRBV18 to TRBJ2-7; D unresolved. Germline loops: CDR1 KGHSH, CDR2 LQKENI. V lost 5 bases, J lost 2 bases, and 13 bases lay in between. The CDR3 contains 14 residues. CDR3 region: CASSTDGATYEQYF. As DNA, the CDR3 is TGTGCCAGCTCAACCGACGGAGCCACCTACGAGCAGTACTTC.

V gene TRBV30 combines with J gene TRBJ2-1, with D perhaps matching TRBD1 (6 bases). Germline CDR1 reads GTSNPN; CDR2 reads SVGIG (reference sequence). V was cut by 3 bases and J by 4 bases, with 10 bases left in between. This CDR3 has 13 residues. DNA for the CDR3: TGTGCCTGGAGAGGACAGAATTACAATGAGCAGTTCTTC. Translated: CAWRGQNYNEQFF.

The genes are TRBV12-3 or TRBV12-4 and TRBJ2-5; weak D call: TRBD1 (5 bases). Trimming took off 3 bases at V and 2 bases at J, with 7 bases between the two ends. The length of the CDR3 is 13 residues. DNA of the CDR3: TGTGCCAGCAGTTTGGGGCAGCAAGAGACCCAGTACTTC. Translated: CASSLGQQETQYF.

The gene calls are TRBV29-1 and TRBJ1-2; D is undetermined. The CDR3 sequence is 13 residues long. The germline V gene has CDR1 SQVTM and CDR2 ANQGSEA. V lost 7 bases and J lost 4, with 16 bases in between. CDR3 amino acids: CSAEGSGTYGYTF. The CDR3 nucleotides are TGCAGCGCCGAGGGCAGCGGCACCTATGGCTACACCTTC.

The gene calls are TRBV18 and TRBJ2-3; tentatively, D is TRBD1 (5 bases). CDR1 and CDR2 from the germline V gene are KGHSH and LQKENI. CDR3 length: 14 amino acids. Trimming stripped 3 bases from V and 2 bases from J, with 9 bases between. CDR3: CASSPPGNTDTQYF. CDR3 in DNA: TGTGCCAGCTCACCGCCAGGGAACACAGATACGCAGTATTTT.

The V and J genes are TRBV5-6 and TRBJ2-5, with D tentatively TRBD2 (5 bases). Trimming shortened V by 4 bases and J by 7 bases, and 8 bases separated the two germline ends. Germline CDR1 SGHDT, CDR2 YYEEEE. The CDR3 has 11 residues. The CDR3 DNA sequence: TGTGCCAGCAGCCAGGCGGGGACCCAGTACTTC. Protein sequence: CASSQAGTQYF.

The chain employs TRBV6-5 and TRBJ1-5, with 8 positions matching TRBD1. V was pared by 4 bases and J by 0 bases, with 5 bases of the junction left unmatched. CDR1 is MNHEY and CDR2 is SVGAGI in the germline V gene. The CDR3 totals 16 residues. The CDR3 nucleotides read TGTGCCAGCAGTTGGACAGGGTTTGATAGCAATCAGCCCCAGCATTTT. Its translation: CASSWTGFDSNQPQHF.

This chain connects TRBV6-2 or TRBV6-3 to TRBJ2-3, with a tentative D call TRBD2 (6 bases). The CDR3 runs 14 residues. Trimming shortened V by 4 bases and J by 1 base, and 9 bases separated the two germline ends. The V gene's germline CDR1 is MNHEY and CDR2 SVGEGT. As DNA, the CDR3 is TGTGCCAGCAGTTCGGCTAGCGGCACAGATACGCAGTATTTT. Translated: CASSSASGTDTQYF.

This chain connects TRBV14 to TRBJ1-6, with TRBD1 matching over 7 bases. This CDR3 has 15 residues. V lost 1 base to trimming and J lost 9 bases; unmatched junction nucleotides: 6. Per the germline V gene, CDR1 is SGHDN and CDR2 is FVKESK. CDR3 in amino acids: CASSQGGQIGSPLHF. In nucleotides, the CDR3 is TGTGCCAGCAGCCAAGGGGGACAGATAGGTTCACCCCTCCACTTT.

The V call is TRBV6-5, the J call TRBJ2-7; 9 nucleotides align to TRBD1. Trimming at V came to 6 bases and at J to 6 bases, leaving 12 bases not matched to a gene. The CDR3 extends over 15 amino acids. CDR1 is MNHEY, CDR2 SVGAGI, per germline. CDR3 protein: CASSPPGTGFGEQYF. In DNA, the CDR3 is TGTGCCAGCAGCCCACCCGGGACAGGGTTTGGCGAGCAGTACTTC.

This clone occurred once. CDR3 sequence: CASSLPPGFWPDQPQHF. For the CDR3, the DNA is TGTGCCAGTAGTCTCCCCCCAGGGTTTTGGCCCGATCAGCCCCAGCATTTT. The chain has TRBV19 and TRBJ1-5; D is possibly TRBD1 (5 bases). The CDR3 contains 17 residues. V lost 5 bases and J 5 bases, leaving 22 bases between the germline ends. Germline V CDR1 and CDR2: LNHDA, SQIVND (reference sequence).

The V gene is TRBV9, the J gene TRBJ1-1; TRBD1 agrees at 8 bases. Germline assignment: CDR1 SGDLS and CDR2 YYNGEE. The CDR3 totals 15 residues. V shed 4 bases, J shed 2 bases, and the junction held 7 bases outside the gene matches. This CDR3 reads CASSPQGQGNTEAFF. In nucleotides, the CDR3 is TGTGCCAGCAGCCCCCAAGGACAGGGCAACACTGAAGCTTTCTTT.

V and J are TRBV6-5 and TRBJ2-3; D may be TRBD2 (6 bases). CDR3 length: 13 residues. Per germline, CDR1 MNHEY and CDR2 SVGAGI. V was shortened by 6 bases and J by 8 bases, with 15 bases between the two germline ends. CDR3 DNA sequence: TGTGCCAGCAGGCAAGCGGGCCGGGCTACGCAGTATTTT. Amino acid sequence: CASRQAGRATQYF.

The chain couples TRBV28 to TRBJ2-5; D is unresolved. V was clipped by 3 bases and J by 2 bases, with 4 bases between them. Germline V gene lookup returns CDR1 MDHEN and CDR2 SYDVKM. This CDR3 has 12 amino acids. This CDR3 is CASSFNQETQYF. The CDR3 DNA sequence: TGTGCCAGCAGTTTCAATCAAGAGACCCAGTACTTC.

The V and J genes are TRBV27 and TRBJ1-1, with D possibly TRBD1 on 5 matching bases. V was cut by 8 bases and J by 1 base, with 11 bases left in between. The germline CDR1 and CDR2 sequences are MNHEY and SMNVEV (reference sequence). This CDR3 is 13 amino acids long. The CDR3 protein is CASSGGPNTEAFF. The CDR3 nucleotides read TGTGCCAGCTCGGGGGGACCGAACACTGAAGCTTTCTTT.

Only a few counts were recorded for this clone. The rearrangement uses TRBV6-5 and TRBJ1-6; maybe TRBD1 (5 bases). From germline, CDR1 is MNHEY and CDR2 SVGAGI. This CDR3 region has 16 residues. Deletions cut 4 bases from V and 5 bases from J, with 15 bases between. The CDR3 DNA reads as TGTGCCAGCAGTTTGGGGGGTCAAATAGATAATTCACCCCTCCACTTT. The encoded protein is CASSLGGQIDNSPLHF.

This clone has a single count. This chain joins TRBV28 and TRBJ2-7; possibly TRBD2 for D (5 bases). This CDR3 has 14 residues. CDR1 is MDHEN and CDR2 is SYDVKM in the germline V gene. V was trimmed by 6 bases and J by 0 bases, leaving 12 bases between them. As DNA, the CDR3 is TGTGCCAGCAGCTCAACCGGGGACTCCTACGAGCAGTACTTC. Translated: CASSSTGDSYEQYF.

The genes are TRBV7-9 and TRBJ1-3; D gene unclear. V shed 1 base and J shed 8 bases, with 9 bases lying between them. The CDR3 covers 13 residues. In germline, CDR1 is SEHNR, CDR2 FQNEAQ (reference sequence). As DNA, the CDR3 is TGTGCCAGCAGCTTAGGCCCGGAGGACACCATATATTTT. It yields the protein CASSLGPEDTIYF.

The chain is built from TRBV18 and TRBJ1-1, with a weak D call TRBD1 (5 bases). Germline V gene data show CDR1 as KGHSH and CDR2 as LQKENI. V was clipped by 8 bases and J by 0 bases, with 10 bases between them. The CDR3 has 13 residues. The CDR3, as DNA: TGTGCCAGCAGCGACAGCCTGAACACTGAAGCTTTCTTT. Translated, it gives CASSDSLNTEAFF.

V and J are TRBV5-5 and TRBJ2-7, with 9 bases fitting TRBD1. The CDR3 length is 17 residues. Per the germline V gene, CDR1 is SGHKS and CDR2 is YYEKEE (reference sequence). V was clipped by 4 bases and J by 2 bases; unmatched bases: 13. The CDR3 loop reads CASSPLSLTGGTYEQYF. The CDR3 DNA sequence: TGTGCCAGCAGCCCCCTTTCCCTGACAGGGGGAACCTACGAGCAGTACTTC.

The chain employs TRBV2 and TRBJ2-1; a possible D gene is TRBD2 (6 bases). V lost 4 bases and J 5 bases, leaving 9 bases between the germline ends. CDR1 is SNHLY, CDR2 FYNNEI, per germline. The CDR3 consists of 13 residues. CDR3: CASSVEGHNEQFF. The CDR3 nucleotides read TGTGCCAGCAGTGTGGAGGGGCACAATGAGCAGTTCTTC.

V gene TRBV7-9 combines with J gene TRBJ2-1; 11 bases match TRBD2. CDR1 is SEHNR and CDR2 is FQNEAQ in the germline V gene (reference sequence). J was trimmed by 4 bases and V by 5 bases; bases with no gene match: 4. This CDR3 comprises 15 residues. The CDR3, as DNA: TGTGCCAGCAGCGGGACTAGCGGTGGATACAATGAGCAGTTCTTC. This encodes CASSGTSGGYNEQFF.

V usage is TRBV25-1 and J usage is TRBJ1-2; TRBD1 agrees at 10 bases. The CDR3 has 12 amino acids. Germline V CDR1 and CDR2: MGHDK, SYGVNS. V shed 8 bases, J shed 8 bases, and the junction held 5 bases outside the gene matches. CDR3 loop: CASSWTGGGYTF. The CDR3 region has the DNA TGTGCCAGCTCCTGGACAGGGGGAGGCTACACCTTC.

The chain carries TRBV6-5 and TRBJ1-1; the D is unclear. The V gene's germline CDR1 is MNHEY and CDR2 SVGAGI. Deletions cut 2 bases from V and 1 base from J, with 5 bases between. The CDR3 is 13 amino acids. In DNA form, the CDR3 reads TGTGCCAGCAGTTACAACAAGAACACTGAAGCTTTCTTT. It encodes CASSYNKNTEAFF.

The chain joins TRBV6-5 to TRBJ2-1; D is perhaps TRBD2 (5 bases). Trimming removed 7 bases at V and 0 bases at J, with 13 bases between. Germline V gene sequence: CDR1 MNHEY, CDR2 SVGAGI. The CDR3 spans 15 residues. The CDR3 nucleotides are TGTGCCAGCAAGGACGCAGCGGACTCCTACAATGAGCAGTTCTTC. Protein product: CASKDAADSYNEQFF.

In its sample, this clone was seen once. The J gene is TRBJ2-3, the V gene TRBV7-9; D remains unclear. The CDR3 has 15 residues. The V and J ends lost 2 bases and 2 bases respectively, with 11 bases between them. The V gene's germline CDR1 is SEHNR and CDR2 FQNEAQ (reference sequence). The CDR3, as DNA: TGTGCCAGCAGCTTAAGAATAGCAGACACAGATACGCAGTATTTT. Its protein product is CASSLRIADTDTQYF.